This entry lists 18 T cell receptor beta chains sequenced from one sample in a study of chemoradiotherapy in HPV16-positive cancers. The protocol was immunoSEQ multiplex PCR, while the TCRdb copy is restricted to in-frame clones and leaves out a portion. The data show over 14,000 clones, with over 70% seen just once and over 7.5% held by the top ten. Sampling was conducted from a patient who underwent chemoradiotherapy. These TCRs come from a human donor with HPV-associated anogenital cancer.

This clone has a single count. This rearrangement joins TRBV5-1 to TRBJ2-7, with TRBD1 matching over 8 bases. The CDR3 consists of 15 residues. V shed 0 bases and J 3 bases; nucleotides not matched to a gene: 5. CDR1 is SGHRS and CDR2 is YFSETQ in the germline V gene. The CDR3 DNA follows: TGCGCCAGCAGCTTGGGTATGACAGGGGACTACGAGCAGTACTTC. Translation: CASSLGMTGDYEQYF.

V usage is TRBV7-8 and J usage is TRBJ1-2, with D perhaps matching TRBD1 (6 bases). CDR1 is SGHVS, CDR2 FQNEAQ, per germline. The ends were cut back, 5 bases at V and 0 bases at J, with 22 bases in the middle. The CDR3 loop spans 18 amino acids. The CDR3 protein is CASSTRQAGTIANYGYTF. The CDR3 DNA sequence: TGTGCCAGCAGCACAAGACAGGCAGGGACCATAGCTAACTATGGCTACACCTTC.

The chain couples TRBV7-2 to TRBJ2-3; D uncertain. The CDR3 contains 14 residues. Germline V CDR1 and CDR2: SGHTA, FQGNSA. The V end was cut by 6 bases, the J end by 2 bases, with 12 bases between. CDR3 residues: CASRPTPNTDTQYF. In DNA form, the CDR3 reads TGTGCCAGCAGACCAACTCCTAACACAGATACGCAGTATTTT. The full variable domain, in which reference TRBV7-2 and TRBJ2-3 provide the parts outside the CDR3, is GAGVSQSPSNKVTEKGKDVELRCDPISGHTALYWYRQSLGQGLEFLIYFQGNSAPDKSGLPSDRFSAERTGGSVSTLTIQRTQQEDSAVYLCASRPTPNTDTQYFGPGTRLTVL.

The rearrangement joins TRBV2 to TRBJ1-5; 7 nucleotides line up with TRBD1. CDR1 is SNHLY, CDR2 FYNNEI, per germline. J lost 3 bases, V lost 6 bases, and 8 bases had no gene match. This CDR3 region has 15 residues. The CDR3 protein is CASRGDRAYNQPQHF. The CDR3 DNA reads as TGTGCCAGCAGGGGAGACAGGGCATACAATCAGCCCCAGCATTTT.

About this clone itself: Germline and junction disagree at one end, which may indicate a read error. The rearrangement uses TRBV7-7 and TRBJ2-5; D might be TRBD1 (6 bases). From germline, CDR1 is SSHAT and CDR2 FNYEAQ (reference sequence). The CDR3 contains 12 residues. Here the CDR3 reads CASSSTGYTQYF. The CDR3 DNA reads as TGTGCTAGCAGCTCTACAGGGTATACCCAGTACTTC. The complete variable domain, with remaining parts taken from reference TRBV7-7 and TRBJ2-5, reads GAGVSQSPRYKVTKRGQDVTLRCDPISSHATLYWYQQALGQGPEFLTYFNYEAQPDKSGLPSDRFSAERPEGSISTLTIQRTEQRDSAMYRCASSSTGYTQYFGPGTRLLVL.

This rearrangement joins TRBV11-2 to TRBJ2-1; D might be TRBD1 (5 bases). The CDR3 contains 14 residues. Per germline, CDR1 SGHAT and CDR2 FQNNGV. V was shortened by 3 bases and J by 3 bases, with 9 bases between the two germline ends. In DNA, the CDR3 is TGTGCCAGCAGCTTCAAGACAGTCTACAATGAGCAGTTCTTC. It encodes CASSFKTVYNEQFF.

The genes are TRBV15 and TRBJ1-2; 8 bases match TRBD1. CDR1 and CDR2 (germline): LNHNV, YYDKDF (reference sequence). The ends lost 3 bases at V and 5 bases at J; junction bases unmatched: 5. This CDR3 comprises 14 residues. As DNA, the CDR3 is TGTGCCACCAGCAGGACCGGGACAGGATATGGCTACACCTTC. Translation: CATSRTGTGYGYTF.

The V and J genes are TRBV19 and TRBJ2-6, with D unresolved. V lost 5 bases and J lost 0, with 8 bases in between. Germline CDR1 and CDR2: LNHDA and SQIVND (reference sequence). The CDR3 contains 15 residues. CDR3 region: CASSHGSSGANVLTF. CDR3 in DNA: TGTGCCAGTAGTCACGGTAGCTCTGGGGCCAACGTCCTGACTTTC.

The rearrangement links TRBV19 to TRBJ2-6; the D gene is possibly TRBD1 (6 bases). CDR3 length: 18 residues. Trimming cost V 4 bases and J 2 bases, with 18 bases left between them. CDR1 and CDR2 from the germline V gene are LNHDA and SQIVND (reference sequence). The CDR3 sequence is CASSRPGRGGPGANVLTF. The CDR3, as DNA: TGTGCCAGTAGTAGACCGGGACGTGGGGGCCCTGGGGCCAACGTCCTGACTTTC. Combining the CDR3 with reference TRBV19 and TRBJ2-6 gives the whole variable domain DGGITQSPKYLFRKEGQNVTLSCEQNLNHDAMYWYRQDPGQGLRLIYYSQIVNDFQKGDIAEGYSVSREKKESFPLTVTSAQKNPTAFYLCASSRPGRGGPGANVLTFGAGSRLTVL.

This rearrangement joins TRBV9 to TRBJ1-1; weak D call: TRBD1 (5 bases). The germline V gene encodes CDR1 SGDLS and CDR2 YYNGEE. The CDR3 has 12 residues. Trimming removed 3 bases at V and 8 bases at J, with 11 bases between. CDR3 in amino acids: CASSGRDYEAFF. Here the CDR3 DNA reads TGTGCCAGCAGCGGCCGGGACTACGAAGCTTTCTTT. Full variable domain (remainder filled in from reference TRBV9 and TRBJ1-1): DSGVTQTPKHLITATGQRVTLRCSPRSGDLSVYWYQQSLDQGLQFLIQYYNGEERAKGNILERFSAQQFPDLHSELNLSSLELGDSALYFCASSGRDYEAFFGQGTRLTVV.

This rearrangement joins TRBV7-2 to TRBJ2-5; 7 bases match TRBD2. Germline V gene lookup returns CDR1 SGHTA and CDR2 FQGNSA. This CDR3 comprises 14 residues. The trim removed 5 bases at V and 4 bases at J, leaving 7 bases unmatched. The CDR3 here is CASSPSAGVETQYF. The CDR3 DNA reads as TGTGCCAGCAGCCCCAGCGCGGGGGTAGAGACCCAGTACTTC.

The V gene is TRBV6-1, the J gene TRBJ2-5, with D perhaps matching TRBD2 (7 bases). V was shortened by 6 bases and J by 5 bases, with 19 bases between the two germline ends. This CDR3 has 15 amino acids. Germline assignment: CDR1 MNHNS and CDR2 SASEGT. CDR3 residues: CASRDWGAGAETQYF. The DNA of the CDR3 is TGTGCCAGCAGGGACTGGGGTGCGGGGGCGGAGACCCAGTACTTC.

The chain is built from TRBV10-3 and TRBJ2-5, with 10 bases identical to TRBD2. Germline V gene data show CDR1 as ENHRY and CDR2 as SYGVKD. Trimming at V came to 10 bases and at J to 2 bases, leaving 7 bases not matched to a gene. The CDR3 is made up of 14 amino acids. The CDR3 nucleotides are TGTGCCACCTCTAGCGGGGGAGAGCAAGAGACCCAGTACTTC. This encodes CATSSGGEQETQYF.

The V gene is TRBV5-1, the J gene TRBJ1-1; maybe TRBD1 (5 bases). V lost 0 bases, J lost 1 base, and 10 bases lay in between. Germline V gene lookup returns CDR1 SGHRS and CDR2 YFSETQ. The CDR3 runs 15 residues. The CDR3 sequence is CASSLGLDTNTEAFF. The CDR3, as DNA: TGCGCCAGCAGCTTGGGGTTGGACACGAACACTGAAGCTTTCTTT.

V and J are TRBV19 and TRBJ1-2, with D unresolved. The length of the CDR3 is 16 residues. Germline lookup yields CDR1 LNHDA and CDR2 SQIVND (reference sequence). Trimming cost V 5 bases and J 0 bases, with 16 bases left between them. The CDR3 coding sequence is TGTGCCAGTAGTTTTCTCGGTCAGAAAGCTAACTATGGCTACACCTTC. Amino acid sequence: CASSFLGQKANYGYTF.

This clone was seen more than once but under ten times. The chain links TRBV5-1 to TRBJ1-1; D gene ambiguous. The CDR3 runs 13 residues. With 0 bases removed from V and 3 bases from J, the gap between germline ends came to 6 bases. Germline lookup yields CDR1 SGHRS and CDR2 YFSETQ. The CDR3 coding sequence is TGCGCCAGCAGCTTGGGTGGGGACACTGAAGCTTTCTTT. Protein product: CASSLGGDTEAFF.

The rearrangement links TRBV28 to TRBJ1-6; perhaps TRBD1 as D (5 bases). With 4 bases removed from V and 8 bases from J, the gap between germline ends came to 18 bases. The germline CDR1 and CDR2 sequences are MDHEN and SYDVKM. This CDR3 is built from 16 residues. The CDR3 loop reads CASSSPPGRADSPLHF. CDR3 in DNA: TGTGCCAGCAGTTCCCCCCCGGGCAGGGCGGATTCACCCCTCCACTTT.

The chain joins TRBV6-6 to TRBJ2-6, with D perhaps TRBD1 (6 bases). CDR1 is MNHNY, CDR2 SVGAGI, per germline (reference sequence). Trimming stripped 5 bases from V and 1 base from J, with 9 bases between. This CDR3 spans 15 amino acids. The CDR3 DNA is TGTGCCAGCAGTCCAGGGGCTTCTGGGGCCAACGTCCTGACTTTC. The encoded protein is CASSPGASGANVLTF.